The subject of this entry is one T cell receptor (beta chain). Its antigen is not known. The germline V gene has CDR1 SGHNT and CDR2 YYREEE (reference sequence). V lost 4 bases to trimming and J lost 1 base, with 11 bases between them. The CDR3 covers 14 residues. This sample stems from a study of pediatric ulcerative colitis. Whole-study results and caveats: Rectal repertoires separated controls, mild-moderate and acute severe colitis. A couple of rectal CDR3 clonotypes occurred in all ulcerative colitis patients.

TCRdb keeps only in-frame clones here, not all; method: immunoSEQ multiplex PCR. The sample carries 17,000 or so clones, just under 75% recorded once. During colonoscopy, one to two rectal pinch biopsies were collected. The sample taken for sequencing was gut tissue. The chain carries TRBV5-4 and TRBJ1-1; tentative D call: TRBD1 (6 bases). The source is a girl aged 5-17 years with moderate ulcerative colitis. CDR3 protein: CASSGRGENTEAFF. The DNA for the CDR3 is TGTGCCAGCAGCGGGAGGGGGGAGAACACTGAAGCTTTCTTT.